The present entry profiles one T cell receptor beta chain with its context. What antigen it recognizes has not been identified. Base qualities are not at hand, and no much larger clone is one base apart. V lost 1 base and J lost 2 bases, and the count of bases not matched to a germline gene is 4. The CDR3 goes from the cysteine to the phenylalanine over 16 residues. The sequence is cut down to CDR3 DNA, 48 bases in frame from base 1. CDR1 LNHNV and CDR2 YYDKDF were looked up in the germline V gene (reference sequence). One collaborating source in Seattle enrolled patients during active infection and followed them longitudinally through the course of disease. Whole blood was collected in K2EDTA tubes by collaborating institutions according to the institutions' own protocols. Collaborator samples were shipped for TCRbeta analysis as frozen whole blood, isolated PBMCs, or DNA extracted from either sample type.

This specimen comes from a study of blood T cell repertoires in COVID-19 (dated by TCRdb to 2020 to 2022). About the investigation overall: Samples covering the acute and convalescent phases of COVID-19 were provided by collaborators in the United States, Italy and Spain. The prospective study material was composed of cDNA or gDNA derived from T cells, B-cell-depleted T cells, or PBMCs. Deeply sampled blood TCRbeta repertoires from subjects exposed to, actively infected with, or recovered from COVID-19 were included in the dataset. The repertoires were released in a freely available public database intended as a resource for research on the immune response to SARS-CoV-2. Samples were obtained from the ongoing ImmuneRACE study (first 160 participants) and from 1,200 or so subjects provided by 6 global collaborators. Sample metadata almost always included a de-identified subject ID, COVID-19 status, age in years and sex. Where available, HLA class I and class II types were obtained from metadata supplied by the sample provider rather than from assay-based typing.

TCRbeta CDR3 regions were amplified from genomic DNA using the immunoSEQ Assay, a bias-controlled multiplex PCR. Per the source publication's procedure: The number of nucleated cells in each sample was estimated by amplification of reference gene primers within the assay. To quantify the absolute abundance of each unique TCRbeta CDR3 rearrangement, sequence reads were collapsed and filtered. For each sample, productive Simpson clonality was calculated as the square root of Simpson's diversity index over productive rearrangements. TCRdb holds this immuneACCESS table with in-frame rearrangements only. Some clones are missing; in checked studies, unresolved V genes explain under half, and the rest has no known cause. V and J calls and clone size are copied from that table; D and trimming were computed from the DNA. The sample has about 340,000 clones on record, around 87% of them singletons. The ten largest clones represent about 6% of the sample.

Broader findings and caveats from the paper: Clinical and demographic metadata were provided uncurated, with the amount varying by source and participant.

The material sequenced was peripheral blood. The rearrangement combines TRBV15 with TRBJ1-4; 7 middle bases align to TRBD1. The TCR sequence derives from a woman aged 45-60 years with COVID-19, enrolled during active disease. The DNA sequence is as follows: TGTGCCACCAGCAGAGGCCCACAGGGGACTAATGAAAAACTGTTTTTT. Translated, it reads CATSRGPQGTNEKLFF.